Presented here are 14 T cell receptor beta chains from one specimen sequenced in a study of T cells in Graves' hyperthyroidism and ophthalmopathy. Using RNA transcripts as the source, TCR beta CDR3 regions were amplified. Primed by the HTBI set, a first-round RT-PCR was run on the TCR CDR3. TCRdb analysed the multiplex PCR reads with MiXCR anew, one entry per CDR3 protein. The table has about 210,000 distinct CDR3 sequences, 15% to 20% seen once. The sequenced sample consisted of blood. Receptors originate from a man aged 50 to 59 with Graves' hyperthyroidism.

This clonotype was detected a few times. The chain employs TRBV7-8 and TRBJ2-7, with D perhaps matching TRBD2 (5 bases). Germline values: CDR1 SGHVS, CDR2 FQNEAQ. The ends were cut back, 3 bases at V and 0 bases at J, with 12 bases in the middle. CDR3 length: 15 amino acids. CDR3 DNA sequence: TGTGCCAGCAGCTTTGGAGCGGTAAGCTCCTACGAGCAGTACTTC. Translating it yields CASSFGAVSSYEQYF.

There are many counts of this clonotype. In DNA form, the CDR3 reads TGTGCCAGCAGCTCCGAGGGGGCGGTGGCCAAAAACATTCAGTACTTC. It specifies CASSSEGAVAKNIQYF. The chain joins TRBV11-2 to TRBJ2-4; TRBD1 agrees at 7 bases. CDR1 is SGHAT, CDR2 FQNNGV, per germline. The V segment lost 4 bases and the J segment 1 base; nucleotides outside the gene matches: 7. This CDR3 is built from 16 residues.

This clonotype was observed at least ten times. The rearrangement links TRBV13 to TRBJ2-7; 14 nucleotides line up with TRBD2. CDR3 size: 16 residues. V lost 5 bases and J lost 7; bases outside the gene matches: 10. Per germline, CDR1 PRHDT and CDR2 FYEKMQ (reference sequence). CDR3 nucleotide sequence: TGTGCCAGCAGCAAATGGGGACTAGCGGGAGTAGTAGAGCAGTACTTC. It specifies CASSKWGLAGVVEQYF.

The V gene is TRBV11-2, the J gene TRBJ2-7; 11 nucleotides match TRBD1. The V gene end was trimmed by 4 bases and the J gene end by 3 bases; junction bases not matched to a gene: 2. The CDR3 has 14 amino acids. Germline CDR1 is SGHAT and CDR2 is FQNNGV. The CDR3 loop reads CASSWGQGGYEQYF. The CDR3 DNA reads TGTGCCAGCAGCTGGGGACAGGGGGGCTACGAGCAGTACTTC.

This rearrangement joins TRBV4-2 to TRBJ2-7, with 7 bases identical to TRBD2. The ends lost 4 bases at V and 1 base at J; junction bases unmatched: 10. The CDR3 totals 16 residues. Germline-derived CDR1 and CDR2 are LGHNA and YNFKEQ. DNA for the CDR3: TGTGCCAGCAGCCCCACCGTGGGACTACAATCCTACGAGCAGTACTTC. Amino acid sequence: CASSPTVGLQSYEQYF.

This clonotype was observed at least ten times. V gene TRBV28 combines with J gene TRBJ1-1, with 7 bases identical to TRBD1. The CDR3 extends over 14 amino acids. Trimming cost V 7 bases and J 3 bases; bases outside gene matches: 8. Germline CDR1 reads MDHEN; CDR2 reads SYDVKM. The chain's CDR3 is CASTHDREDTEAFF. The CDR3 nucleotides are TGTGCCAGCACCCACGACAGGGAGGACACTGAAGCTTTCTTT.

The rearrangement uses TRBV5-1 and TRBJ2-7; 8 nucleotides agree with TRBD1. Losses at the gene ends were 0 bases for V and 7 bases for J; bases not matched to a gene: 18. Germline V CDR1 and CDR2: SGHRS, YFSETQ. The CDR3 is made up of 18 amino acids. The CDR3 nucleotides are TGCGCCAGCAGCTTGGCTTTACCTCCGGGACAGGCCTTGTGGGAGCAGTACTTC. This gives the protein CASSLALPPGQALWEQYF.

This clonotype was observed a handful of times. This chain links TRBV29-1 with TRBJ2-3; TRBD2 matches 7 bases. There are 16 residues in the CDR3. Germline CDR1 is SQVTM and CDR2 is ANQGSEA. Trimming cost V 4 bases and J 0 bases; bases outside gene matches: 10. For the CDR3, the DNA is TGCAGCGTTGCCTTTCCTAGCGGAGCTAGCACAGATACGCAGTATTTT. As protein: CSVAFPSGASTDTQYF.

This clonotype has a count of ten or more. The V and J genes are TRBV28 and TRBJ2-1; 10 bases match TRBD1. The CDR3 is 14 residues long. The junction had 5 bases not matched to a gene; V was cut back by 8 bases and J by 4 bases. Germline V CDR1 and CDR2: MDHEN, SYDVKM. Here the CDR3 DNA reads TGTGCCAGCGCGGACAGGGGGTTTTACAATGAGCAGTTCTTC. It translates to CASADRGFYNEQFF. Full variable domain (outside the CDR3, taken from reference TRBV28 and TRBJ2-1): DVKVTQSSRYLVKRTGEKVFLECVQDMDHENMFWYRQDPGLGLRLIYFSYDVKMKEKGDIPEGYSVSREKKERFSLILESASTNQTSMYLCASADRGFYNEQFFGPGTRLTVL.

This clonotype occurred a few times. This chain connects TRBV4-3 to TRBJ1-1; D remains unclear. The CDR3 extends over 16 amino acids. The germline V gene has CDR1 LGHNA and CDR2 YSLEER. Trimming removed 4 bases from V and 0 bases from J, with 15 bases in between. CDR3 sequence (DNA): TGCGCCAGCAGCCCAGCAAGGTGGGCAGTGAACACTGAAGCTTTCTTT. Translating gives CASSPARWAVNTEAFF.

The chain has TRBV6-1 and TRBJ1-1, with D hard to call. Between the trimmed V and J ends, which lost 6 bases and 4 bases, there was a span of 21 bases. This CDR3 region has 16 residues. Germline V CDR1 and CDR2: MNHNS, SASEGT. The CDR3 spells CASRPAGRIRSTEAFF. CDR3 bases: TGTGCCAGCAGGCCGGCGGGCCGGATAAGGAGCACTGAAGCTTTCTTT.

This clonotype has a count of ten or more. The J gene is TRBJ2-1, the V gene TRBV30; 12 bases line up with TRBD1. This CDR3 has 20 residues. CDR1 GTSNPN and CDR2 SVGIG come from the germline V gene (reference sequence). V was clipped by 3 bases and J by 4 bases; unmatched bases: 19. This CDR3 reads CAWSEFGTGGMSGDYNEQFF. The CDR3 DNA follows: TGTGCCTGGAGCGAGTTTGGGACAGGGGGCATGAGCGGAGATTACAATGAGCAGTTCTTC.

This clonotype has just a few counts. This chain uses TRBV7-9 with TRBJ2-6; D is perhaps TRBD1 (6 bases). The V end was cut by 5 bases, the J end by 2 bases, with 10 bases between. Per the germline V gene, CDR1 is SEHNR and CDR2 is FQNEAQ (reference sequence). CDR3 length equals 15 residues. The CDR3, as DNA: TGTGCCAGCAGCCATACAGGGACTGGGGCCAACGTCCTGACTTTC. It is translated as CASSHTGTGANVLTF.

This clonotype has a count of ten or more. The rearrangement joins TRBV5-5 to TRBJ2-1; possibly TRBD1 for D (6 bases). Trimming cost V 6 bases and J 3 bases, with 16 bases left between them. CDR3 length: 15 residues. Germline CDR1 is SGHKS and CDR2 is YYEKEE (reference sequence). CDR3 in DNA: TGTGCCAGCAACCCGGTAGGGGGTAACTACAATGAGCAGTTCTTC. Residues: CASNPVGGNYNEQFF.